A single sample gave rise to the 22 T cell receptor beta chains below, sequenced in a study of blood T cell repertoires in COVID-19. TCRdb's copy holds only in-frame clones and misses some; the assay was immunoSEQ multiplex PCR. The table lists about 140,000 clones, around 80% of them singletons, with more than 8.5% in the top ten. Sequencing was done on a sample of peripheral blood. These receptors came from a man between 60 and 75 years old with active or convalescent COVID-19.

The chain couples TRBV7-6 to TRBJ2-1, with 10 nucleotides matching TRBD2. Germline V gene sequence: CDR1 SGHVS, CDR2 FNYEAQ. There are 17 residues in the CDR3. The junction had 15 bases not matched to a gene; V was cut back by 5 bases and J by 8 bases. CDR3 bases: TGTGCCAGCAGCCCAAACCCGCCGGGACTAGCGTTCGATGAGCAGTTCTTC. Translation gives CASSPNPPGLAFDEQFF.

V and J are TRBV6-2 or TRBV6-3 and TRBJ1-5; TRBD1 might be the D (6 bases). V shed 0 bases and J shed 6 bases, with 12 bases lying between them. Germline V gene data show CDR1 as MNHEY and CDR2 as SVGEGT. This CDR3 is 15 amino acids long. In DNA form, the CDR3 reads TGTGCCAGCAGTTACTCGTCCAGGGGCAGTCAGCCCCAGCATTTT. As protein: CASSYSSRGSQPQHF.

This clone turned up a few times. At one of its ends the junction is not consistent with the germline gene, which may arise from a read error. CDR3 sequence (DNA): TGTGCTAGCAGCTCAGGACTAGCGGGCGAGCAGTACTTC. As protein: CASSSGLAGEQYF. The chain joins TRBV7-7 to TRBJ2-7; 11 nucleotides agree with TRBD2. The CDR3 runs 13 residues. CDR1 SSHAT and CDR2 FNYEAQ come from the germline V gene (reference sequence).

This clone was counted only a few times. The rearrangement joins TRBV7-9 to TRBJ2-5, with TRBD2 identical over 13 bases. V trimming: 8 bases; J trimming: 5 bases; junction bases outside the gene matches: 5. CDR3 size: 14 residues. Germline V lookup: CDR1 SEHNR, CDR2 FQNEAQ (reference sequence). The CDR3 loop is CASAETSGRETQYF. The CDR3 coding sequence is TGTGCCAGCGCGGAGACTAGCGGGAGGGAGACCCAGTACTTC.

CDR3 bases: TGTGCCATCAGATCCGGGGAGGACACCGGGGAGCTGTTTTTT. It yields the protein CAIRSGEDTGELFF. The chain carries TRBV10-3 and TRBJ2-2; tentatively, D is TRBD2 (6 bases). Trimming took 6 bases from V and 3 from J, leaving 11 bases between them. Germline loops: CDR1 ENHRY, CDR2 SYGVKD. The CDR3 spans 14 residues.

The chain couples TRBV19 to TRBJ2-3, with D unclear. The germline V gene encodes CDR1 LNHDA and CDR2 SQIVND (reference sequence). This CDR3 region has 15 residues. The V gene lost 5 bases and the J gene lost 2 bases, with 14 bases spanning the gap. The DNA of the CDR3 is TGTGCCAGTAGTCCCCAAGCGAGTCTCACAGATACGCAGTATTTT. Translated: CASSPQASLTDTQYF.

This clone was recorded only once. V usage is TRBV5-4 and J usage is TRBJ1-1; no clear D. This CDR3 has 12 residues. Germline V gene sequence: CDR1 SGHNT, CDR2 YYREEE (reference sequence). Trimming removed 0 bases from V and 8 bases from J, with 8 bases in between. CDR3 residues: CASSLDVEEAFF. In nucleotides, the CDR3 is TGTGCCAGCAGCTTGGATGTAGAAGAAGCTTTCTTT.

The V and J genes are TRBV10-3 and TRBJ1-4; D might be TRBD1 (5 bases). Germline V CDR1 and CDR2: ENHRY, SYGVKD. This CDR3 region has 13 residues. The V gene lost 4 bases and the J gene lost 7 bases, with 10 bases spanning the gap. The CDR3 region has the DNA TGTGCCATCAGTGCAGGGATGGGTGAAAAACTGTTTTTT. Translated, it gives CAISAGMGEKLFF.

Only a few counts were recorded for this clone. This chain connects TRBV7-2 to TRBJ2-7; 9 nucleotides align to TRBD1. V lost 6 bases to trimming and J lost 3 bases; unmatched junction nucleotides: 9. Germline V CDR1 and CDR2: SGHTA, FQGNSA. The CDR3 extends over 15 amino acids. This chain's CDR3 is CASSIDRGSYYEQYF. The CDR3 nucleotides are TGTGCCAGCAGTATCGACAGGGGGTCGTACTACGAGCAGTACTTC.

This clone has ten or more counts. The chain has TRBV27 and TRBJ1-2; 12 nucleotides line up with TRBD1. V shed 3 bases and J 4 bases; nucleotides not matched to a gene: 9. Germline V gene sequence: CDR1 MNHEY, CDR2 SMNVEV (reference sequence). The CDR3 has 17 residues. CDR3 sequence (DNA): TGTGCCAGCAGTTTCCTGTCCGGGACAGGGGGCCTCTATGGCTACACCTTC. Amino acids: CASSFLSGTGGLYGYTF.

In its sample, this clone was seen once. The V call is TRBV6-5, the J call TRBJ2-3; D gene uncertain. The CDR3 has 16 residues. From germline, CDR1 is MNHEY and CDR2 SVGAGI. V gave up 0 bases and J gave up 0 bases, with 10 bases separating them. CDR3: CASSYSSLTSTDTQYF. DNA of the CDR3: TGTGCCAGCAGTTACTCCAGCCTGACTAGCACAGATACGCAGTATTTT.

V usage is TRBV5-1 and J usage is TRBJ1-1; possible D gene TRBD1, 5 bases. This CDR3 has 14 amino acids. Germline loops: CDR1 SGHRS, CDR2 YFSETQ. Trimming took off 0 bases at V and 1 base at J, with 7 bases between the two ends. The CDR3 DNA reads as TGCGCCAGCAGCTTGGGACAGACGAACACTGAAGCTTTCTTT. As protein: CASSLGQTNTEAFF. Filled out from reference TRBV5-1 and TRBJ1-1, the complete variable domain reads KAGVTQTPRYLIKTRGQQVTLSCSPISGHRSVSWYQQTPGQGLQFLFEYFSETQRNKGNFPGRFSGRQFSNSRSEMNVSTLELGDSALYLCASSLGQTNTEAFFGQGTRLTVV.

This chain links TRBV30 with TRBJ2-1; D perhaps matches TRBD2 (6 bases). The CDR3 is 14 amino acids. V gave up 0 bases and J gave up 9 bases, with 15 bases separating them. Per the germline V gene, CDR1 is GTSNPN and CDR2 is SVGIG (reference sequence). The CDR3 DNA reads TGTGCCTGGAGTGTAGGGCTAGCGAGAGGTGAGCAGTTCTTC. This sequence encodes CAWSVGLARGEQFF.

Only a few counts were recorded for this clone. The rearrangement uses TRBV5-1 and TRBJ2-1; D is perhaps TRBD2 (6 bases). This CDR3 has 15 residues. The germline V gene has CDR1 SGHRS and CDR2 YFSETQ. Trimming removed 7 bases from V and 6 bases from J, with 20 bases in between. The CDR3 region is CASGGAGSFRNEQFF. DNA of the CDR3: TGCGCCAGCGGCGGCGCGGGGTCCTTCCGCAATGAGCAGTTCTTC.

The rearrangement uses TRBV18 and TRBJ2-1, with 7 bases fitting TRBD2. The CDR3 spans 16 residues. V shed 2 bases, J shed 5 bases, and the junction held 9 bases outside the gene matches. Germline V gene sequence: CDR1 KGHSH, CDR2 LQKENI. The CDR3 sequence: CASSPEWRERNNEQFF. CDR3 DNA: TGTGCCAGCTCACCAGAGTGGCGGGAGCGTAACAATGAGCAGTTCTTC. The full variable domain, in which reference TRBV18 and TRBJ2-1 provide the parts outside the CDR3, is NAGVMQNPRHLVRRRGQEARLRCSPMKGHSHVYWYRQLPEEGLKFMVYLQKENIIDESGMPKERFSAEFPKEGPSILRIQQVVRGDSAAYFCASSPEWRERNNEQFFGPGTRLTVL.

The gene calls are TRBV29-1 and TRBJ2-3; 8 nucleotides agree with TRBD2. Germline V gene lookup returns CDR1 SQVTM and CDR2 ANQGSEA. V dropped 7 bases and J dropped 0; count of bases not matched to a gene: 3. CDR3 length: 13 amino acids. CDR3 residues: CSGLATSTDTQYF. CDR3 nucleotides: TGCAGCGGACTAGCGACTAGCACAGATACGCAGTATTTT.

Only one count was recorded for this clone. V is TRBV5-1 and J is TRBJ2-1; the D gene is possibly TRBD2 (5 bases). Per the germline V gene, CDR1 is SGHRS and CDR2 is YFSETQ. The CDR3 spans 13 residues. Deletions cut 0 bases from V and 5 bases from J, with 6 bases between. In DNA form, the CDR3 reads TGCGCCAGCAGCTTGGCCGGGAACAATGAGCAGTTCTTC. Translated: CASSLAGNNEQFF.

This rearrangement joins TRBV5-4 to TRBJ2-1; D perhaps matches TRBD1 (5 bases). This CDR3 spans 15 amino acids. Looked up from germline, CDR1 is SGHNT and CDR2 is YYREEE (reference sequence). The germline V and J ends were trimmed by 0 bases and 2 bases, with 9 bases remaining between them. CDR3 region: CASSLGQGTYNEQFF. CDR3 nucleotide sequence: TGTGCCAGCAGCTTGGGGCAGGGAACCTACAATGAGCAGTTCTTC.

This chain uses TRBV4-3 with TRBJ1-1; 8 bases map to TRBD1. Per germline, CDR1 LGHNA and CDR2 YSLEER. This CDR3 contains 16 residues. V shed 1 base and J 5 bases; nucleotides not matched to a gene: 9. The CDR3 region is CASSQGTGQARTEAFF. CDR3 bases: TGCGCCAGCAGCCAAGGGACGGGACAGGCGAGGACTGAAGCTTTCTTT.

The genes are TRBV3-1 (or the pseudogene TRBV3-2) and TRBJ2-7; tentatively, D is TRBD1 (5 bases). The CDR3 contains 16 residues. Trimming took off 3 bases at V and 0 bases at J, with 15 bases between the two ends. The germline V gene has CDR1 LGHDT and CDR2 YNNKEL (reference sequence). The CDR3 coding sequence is TGTGCCAGCAGCCACAGACAGTTGGCCCCCTCCTACGAGCAGTACTTC. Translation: CASSHRQLAPSYEQYF.

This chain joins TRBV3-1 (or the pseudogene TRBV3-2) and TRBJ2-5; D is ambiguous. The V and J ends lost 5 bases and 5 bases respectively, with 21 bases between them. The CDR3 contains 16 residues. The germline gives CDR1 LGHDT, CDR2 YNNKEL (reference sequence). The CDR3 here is CASSYQVGNPQETQYF. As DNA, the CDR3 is TGTGCCAGCAGCTACCAGGTTGGAAATCCTCAGGAGACCCAGTACTTC.

CDR3 amino acids: CASSRDSQETQYF. CDR3 sequence (DNA): TGTGCCAGCAGTCGGGACAGCCAAGAGACCCAGTACTTC. This rearrangement joins TRBV6-2 or TRBV6-3 to TRBJ2-5; 7 nucleotides align to TRBD1. The CDR3 sequence is 13 residues long. Germline CDR1 reads MNHEY; CDR2 reads SVGEGT. The ends lost 5 bases at V and 1 base at J; junction bases unmatched: 1.